This T cell receptor beta chain appears in the sequencing data of a study of T cells after yellow fever vaccination. Whole-study findings and limits: Reappearance after the booster was observed for most primary-vaccination clones (about 97% CD4, almost 90% CD8). Although most clonotypes did not, a small share appeared in both CD4 and CD8 compartments. The day 0 sorted memory subsets showed almost all vaccine-responding clonotypes to be undetectable.

Template switching with 5'RACE generated the TCR cDNA and added a universal primer site and UMIs. MiXCR, applied by TCRdb to the 5' RACE reads, yields one record per CDR3 protein. The repertoire holds 45,000 to 60,000 distinct CDR3 sequences, approximately 6% seen once, with 25% to 40% in the top ten. The CDR3 has 14 amino acids. Deletions cut 5 bases from V and 0 bases from J, with 11 bases between. Germline loops: CDR1 MNHEY, CDR2 SVGEGT. This clonotype occurred a few times. The source was PBMCs, either bulk or a sorted T-cell subset (CD4+, CD8+, memory, or dextramer-sorted; not recorded which), collected on the day of the yellow fever booster vaccination. The rearrangement uses TRBV6-2 or TRBV6-3 and TRBJ2-7; tentative D call: TRBD1 (6 bases). This clonotype was obtained from a man aged 18 to 35 who received the YFV17D yellow fever vaccine. This chain's CDR3 is CASSRLGGSYEQYV. The CDR3 nucleotides are TGTGCCAGCAGTCGCCTAGGGGGCTCCTACGAGCAGTACGTC.